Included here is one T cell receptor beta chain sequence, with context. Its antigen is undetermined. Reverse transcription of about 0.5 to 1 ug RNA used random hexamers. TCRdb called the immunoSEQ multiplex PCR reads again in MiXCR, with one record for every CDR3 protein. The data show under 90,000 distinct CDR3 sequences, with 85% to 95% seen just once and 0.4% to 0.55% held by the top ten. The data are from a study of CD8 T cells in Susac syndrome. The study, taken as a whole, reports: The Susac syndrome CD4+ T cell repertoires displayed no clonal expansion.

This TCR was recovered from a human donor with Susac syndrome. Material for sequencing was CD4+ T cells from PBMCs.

The CDR3 is CASSPTGKGNQPQHF. The CDR3 DNA reads TGTGCCAGCAGTCCAACAGGGAAGGGAAATCAGCCCCAGCATTTT. The chain combines TRBV12-3 or TRBV12-4 with TRBJ1-5, with D perhaps matching TRBD1 (6 bases). This CDR3 has 15 residues. V lost 5 bases and J lost 4, with 15 bases in between.